The source of this TCR beta chain is a study of response to subunit inactivated influenza vaccine. Trimming took 4 bases from V and 3 from J, leaving 14 bases between them. The CDR3 length is 15 residues. Germline CDR1 is KGHDR and CDR2 is SFDVKD. In its sample, this clonotype ranks as medium-sized. TCRdb re-called the RT-PCR reads with MiXCR, one entry per CDR3 protein. The data contain 500,000 to 550,000 distinct CDR3 sequences, approximately 24% of them singletons. The data were also submitted as part of a second study, on T cells expressing NK-cell markers. As that report states: TCR beta libraries carry UMIs added by 5'RACE template switching. The study found dominant NKG2C+ clonotypes at about 1.0-7.0% of CD8+ T cells in over 5 donors.

Specimen: CD4+ T cells sorted from PBMCs, collected 12 days after vaccination. This chain joins TRBV24-1 and TRBJ2-5, with D tentatively TRBD1 (6 bases). The sequence was obtained from a man aged 45 to 65 who received an inactivated influenza vaccine. CDR3 amino acids: CATSDPTGAKETQYF. CDR3 nucleotide sequence: TGTGCCACCAGTGACCCGACAGGAGCAAAAGAGACCCAGTACTTC.